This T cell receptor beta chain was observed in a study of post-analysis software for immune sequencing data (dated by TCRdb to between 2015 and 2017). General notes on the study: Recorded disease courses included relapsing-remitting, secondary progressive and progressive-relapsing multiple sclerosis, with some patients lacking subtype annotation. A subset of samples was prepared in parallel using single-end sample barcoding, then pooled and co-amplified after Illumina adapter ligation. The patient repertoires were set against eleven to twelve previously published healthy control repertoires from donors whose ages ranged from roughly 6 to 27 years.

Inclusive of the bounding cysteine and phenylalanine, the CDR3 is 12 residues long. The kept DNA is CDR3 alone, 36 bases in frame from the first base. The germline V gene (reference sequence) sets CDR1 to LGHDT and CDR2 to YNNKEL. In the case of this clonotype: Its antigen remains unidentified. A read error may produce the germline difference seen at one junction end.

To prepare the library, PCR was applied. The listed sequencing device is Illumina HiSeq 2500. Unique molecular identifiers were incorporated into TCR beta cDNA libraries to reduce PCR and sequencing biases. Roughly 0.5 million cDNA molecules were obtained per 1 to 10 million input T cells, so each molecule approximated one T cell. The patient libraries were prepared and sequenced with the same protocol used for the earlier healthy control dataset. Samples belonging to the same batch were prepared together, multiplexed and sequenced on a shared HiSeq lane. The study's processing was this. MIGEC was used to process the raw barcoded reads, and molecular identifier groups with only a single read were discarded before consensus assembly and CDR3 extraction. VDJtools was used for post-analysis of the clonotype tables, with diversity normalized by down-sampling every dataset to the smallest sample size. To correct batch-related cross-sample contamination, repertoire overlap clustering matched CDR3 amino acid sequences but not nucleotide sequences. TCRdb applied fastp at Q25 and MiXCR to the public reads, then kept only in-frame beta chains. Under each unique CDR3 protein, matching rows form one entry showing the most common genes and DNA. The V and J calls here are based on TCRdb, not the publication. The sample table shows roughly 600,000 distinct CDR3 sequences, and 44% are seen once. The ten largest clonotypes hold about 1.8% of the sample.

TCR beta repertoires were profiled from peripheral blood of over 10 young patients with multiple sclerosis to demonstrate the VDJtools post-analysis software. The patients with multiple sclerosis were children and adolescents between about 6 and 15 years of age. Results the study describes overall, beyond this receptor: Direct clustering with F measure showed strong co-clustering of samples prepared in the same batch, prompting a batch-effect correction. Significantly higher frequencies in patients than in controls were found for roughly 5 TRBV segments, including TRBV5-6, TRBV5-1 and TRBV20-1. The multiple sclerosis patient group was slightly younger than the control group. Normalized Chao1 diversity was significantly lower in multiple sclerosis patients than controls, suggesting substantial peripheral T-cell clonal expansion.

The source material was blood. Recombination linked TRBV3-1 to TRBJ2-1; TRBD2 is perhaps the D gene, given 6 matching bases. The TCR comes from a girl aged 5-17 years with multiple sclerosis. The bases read TGTGCCAGCAGGCAAGCGGGCGGAGAGCAGTTCTTC. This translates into CASRQAGGEQFF.